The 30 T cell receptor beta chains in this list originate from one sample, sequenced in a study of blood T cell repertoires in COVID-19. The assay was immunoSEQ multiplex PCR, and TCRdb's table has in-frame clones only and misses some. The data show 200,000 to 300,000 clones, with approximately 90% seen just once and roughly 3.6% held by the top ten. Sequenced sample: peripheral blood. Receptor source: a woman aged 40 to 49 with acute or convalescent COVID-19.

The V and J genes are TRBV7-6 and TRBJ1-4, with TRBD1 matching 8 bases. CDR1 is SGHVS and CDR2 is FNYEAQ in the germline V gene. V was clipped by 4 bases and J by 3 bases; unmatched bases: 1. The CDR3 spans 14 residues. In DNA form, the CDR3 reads TGTGCCAGCAGCTCGACAGGGGCTAATGAAAAACTGTTTTTT. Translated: CASSSTGANEKLFF.

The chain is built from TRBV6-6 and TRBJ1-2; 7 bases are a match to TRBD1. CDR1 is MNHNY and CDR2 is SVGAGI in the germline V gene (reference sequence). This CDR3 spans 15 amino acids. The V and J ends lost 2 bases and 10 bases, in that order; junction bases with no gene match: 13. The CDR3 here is CASSYPIDREEPYTF. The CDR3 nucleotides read TGTGCCAGCAGTTACCCCATCGACAGGGAGGAACCCTACACCTTC.

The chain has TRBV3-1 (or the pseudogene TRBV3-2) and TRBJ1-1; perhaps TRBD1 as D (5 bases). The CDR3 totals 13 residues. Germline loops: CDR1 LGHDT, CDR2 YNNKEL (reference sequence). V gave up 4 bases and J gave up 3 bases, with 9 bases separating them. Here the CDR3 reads CASSRRGYTEAFF. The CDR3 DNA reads TGTGCCAGCAGCCGCCGGGGGTACACTGAAGCTTTCTTT.

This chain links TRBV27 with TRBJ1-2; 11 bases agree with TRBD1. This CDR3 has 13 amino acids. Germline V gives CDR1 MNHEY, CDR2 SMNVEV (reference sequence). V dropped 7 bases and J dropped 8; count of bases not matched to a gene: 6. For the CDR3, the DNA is TGTGCCAGCAAGGACAGGGGGCGGCGGGGCTACACCTTC. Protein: CASKDRGRRGYTF.

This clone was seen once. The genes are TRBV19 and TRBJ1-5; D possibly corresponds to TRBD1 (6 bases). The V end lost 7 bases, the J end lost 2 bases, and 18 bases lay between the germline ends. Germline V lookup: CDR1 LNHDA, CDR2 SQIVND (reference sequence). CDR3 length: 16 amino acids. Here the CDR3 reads CASTNAGGAGNQPQHF. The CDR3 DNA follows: TGTGCCAGTACAAATGCGGGGGGCGCGGGCAATCAGCCCCAGCATTTT.

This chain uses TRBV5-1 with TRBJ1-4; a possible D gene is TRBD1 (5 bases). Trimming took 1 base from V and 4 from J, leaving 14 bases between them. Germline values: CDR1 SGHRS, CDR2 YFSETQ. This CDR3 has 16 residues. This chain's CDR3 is CASSLRPTDINEKLFF. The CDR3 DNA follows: TGCGCCAGCAGCTTGCGGCCGACAGATATTAATGAAAAACTGTTTTTT. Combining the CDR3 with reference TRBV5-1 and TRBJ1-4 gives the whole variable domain KAGVTQTPRYLIKTRGQQVTLSCSPISGHRSVSWYQQTPGQGLQFLFEYFSETQRNKGNFPGRFSGRQFSNSRSEMNVSTLELGDSALYLCASSLRPTDINEKLFFGSGTQLSVL.

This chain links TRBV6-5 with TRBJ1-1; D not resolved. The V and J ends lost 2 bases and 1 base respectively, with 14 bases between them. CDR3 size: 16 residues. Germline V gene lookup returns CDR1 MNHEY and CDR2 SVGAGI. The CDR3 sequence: CASSYPQRSSNTEAFF. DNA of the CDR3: TGTGCCAGCAGTTACCCCCAGCGCAGCTCGAACACTGAAGCTTTCTTT.

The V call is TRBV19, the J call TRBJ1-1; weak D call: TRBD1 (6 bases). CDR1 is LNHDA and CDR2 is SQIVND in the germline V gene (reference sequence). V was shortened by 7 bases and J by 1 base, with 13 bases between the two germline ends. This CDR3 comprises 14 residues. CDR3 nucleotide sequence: TGTGCCAGTAACTTCGGGGGGCCGAACACTGAAGCTTTCTTT. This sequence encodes CASNFGGPNTEAFF.

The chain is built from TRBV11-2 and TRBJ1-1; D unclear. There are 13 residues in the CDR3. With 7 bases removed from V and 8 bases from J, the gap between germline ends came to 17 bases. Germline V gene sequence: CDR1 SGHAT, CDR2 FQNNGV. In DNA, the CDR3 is TGTGCCAGCAACCCTCCCGCGGGGATGGAAGCTTTCTTT. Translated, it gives CASNPPAGMEAFF.

CDR3 sequence (DNA): TGTGCCAGCAGCTCCCCGACAGGGGCCACTGGAAACACCATATATTTT. It translates to CASSSPTGATGNTIYF. The chain joins TRBV9 to TRBJ1-3; 8 nucleotides line up with TRBD1. Trimming removed 4 bases from V and 2 bases from J; junction bases left unmatched: 8. This CDR3 region has 16 residues. Germline assignment: CDR1 SGDLS and CDR2 YYNGEE.

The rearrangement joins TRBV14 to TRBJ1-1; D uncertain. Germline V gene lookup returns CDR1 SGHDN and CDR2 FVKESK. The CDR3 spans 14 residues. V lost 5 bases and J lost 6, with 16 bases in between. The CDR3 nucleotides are TGTGCCAGCAGCTCCCAAATTAGCTCCCCTGAAGCTTTCTTT. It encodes CASSSQISSPEAFF.

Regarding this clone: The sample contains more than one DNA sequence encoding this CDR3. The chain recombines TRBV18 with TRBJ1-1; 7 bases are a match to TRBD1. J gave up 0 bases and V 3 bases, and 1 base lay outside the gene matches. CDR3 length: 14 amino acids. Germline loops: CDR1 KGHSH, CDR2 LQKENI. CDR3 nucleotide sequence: TGTGCCAGCTCACCGGGACAGATGAACACTGAAGCTTTCTTT. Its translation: CASSPGQMNTEAFF.

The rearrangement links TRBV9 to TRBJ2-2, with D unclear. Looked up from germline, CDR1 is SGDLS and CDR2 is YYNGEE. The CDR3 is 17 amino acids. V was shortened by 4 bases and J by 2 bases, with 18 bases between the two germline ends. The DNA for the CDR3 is TGTGCCAGCAGCCCTTACCCAAAAGGCGGAAACACCGGGGAGCTGTTTTTT. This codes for CASSPYPKGGNTGELFF.

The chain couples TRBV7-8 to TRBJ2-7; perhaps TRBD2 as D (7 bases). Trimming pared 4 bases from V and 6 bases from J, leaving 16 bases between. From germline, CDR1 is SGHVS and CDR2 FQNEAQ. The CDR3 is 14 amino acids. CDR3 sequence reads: CASSSGAGAGEQYV. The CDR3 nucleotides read TGTGCCAGCAGCTCCGGTGCGGGGGCGGGCGAGCAGTACGTC.

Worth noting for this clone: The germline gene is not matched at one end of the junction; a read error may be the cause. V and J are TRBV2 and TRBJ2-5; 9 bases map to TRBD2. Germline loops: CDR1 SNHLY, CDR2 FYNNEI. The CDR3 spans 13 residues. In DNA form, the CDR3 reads TGTGCCAGCTTTAGGAATACAGGAGCGGGGGGTAACTTC. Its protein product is CASFRNTGAGGNF. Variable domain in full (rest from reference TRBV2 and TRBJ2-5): EPEVTQTPSHQVTQMGQEVILRCVPISNHLYFYWYRQILGQKVEFLVSFYNNEISEKSEIFDDQFSVERPDGSNFTLKIRSTKLEDSAMYFCASFRNTGAGGNFGPGTRLLVL.

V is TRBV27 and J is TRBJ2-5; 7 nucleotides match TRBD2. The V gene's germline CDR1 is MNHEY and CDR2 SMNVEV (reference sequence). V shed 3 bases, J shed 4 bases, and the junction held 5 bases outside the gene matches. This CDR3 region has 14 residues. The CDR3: CASSFGGGGETQYF. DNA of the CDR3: TGTGCCAGCAGTTTCGGCGGGGGAGGAGAGACCCAGTACTTC.

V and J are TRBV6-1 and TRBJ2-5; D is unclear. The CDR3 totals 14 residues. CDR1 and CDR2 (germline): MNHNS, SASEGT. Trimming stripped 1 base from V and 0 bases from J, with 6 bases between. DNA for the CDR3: TGTGCCAGCAGTGAAGGACTTTACCAAGAGACCCAGTACTTC. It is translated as CASSEGLYQETQYF.

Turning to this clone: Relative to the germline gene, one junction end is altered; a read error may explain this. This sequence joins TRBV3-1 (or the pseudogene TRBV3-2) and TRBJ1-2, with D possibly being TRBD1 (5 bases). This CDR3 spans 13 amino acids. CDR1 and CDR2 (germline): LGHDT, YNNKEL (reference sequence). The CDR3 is CASTVQGHYGYTF. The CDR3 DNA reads TGTGCAAGCACGGTGCAGGGCCACTATGGCTACACCTTC.

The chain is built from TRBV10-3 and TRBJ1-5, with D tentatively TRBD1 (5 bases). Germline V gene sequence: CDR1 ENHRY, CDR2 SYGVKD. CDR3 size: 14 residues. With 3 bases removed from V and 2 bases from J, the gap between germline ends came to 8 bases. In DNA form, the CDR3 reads TGTGCCATCAGTGACAGGGAAGGCAATCAGCCCCAGCATTTT. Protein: CAISDREGNQPQHF.

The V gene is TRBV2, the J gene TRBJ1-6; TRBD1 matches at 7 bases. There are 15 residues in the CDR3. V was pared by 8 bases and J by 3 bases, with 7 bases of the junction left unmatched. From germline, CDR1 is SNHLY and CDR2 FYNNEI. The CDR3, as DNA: TGTGCCAGCCGAGACAGGGCCGTCTATAATTCACCCCTCCACTTT. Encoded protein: CASRDRAVYNSPLHF.

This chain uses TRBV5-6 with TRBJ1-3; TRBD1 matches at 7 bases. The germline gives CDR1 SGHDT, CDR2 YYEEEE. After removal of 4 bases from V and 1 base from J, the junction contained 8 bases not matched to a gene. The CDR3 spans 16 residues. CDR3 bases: TGTGCCAGCAGCACTATTACAGGGGTGTCTGGAAACACCATATATTTT. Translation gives CASSTITGVSGNTIYF.

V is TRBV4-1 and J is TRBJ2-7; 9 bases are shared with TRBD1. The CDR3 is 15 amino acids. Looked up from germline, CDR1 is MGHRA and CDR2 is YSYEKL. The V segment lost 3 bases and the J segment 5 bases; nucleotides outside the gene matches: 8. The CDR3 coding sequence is TGCGCCAGCAGCCAGGGGGGACAGGGTTGCCACGAGCAGTACGTC. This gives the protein CASSQGGQGCHEQYV.

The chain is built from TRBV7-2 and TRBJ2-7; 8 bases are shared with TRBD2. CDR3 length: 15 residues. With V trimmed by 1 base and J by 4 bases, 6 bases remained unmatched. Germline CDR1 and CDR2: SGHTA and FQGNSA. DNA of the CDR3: TGTGCCAGCAGCTTAGAGCCGGGGGGGCTGTACGAGCAGTACGTC. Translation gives CASSLEPGGLYEQYV.

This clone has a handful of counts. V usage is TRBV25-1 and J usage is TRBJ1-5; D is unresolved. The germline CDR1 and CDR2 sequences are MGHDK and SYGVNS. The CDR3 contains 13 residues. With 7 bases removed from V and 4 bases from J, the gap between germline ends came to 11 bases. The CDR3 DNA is TGTGCCAGCACAGGAGGCAGTAATCAGCCCCAGCATTTT. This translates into CASTGGSNQPQHF.

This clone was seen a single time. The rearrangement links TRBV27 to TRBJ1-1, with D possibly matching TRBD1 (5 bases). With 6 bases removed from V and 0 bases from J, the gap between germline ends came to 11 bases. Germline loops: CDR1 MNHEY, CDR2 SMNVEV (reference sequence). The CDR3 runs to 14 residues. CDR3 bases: TGTGCCAGCAGACCGGGACTTATGAACACTGAAGCTTTCTTT. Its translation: CASRPGLMNTEAFF.

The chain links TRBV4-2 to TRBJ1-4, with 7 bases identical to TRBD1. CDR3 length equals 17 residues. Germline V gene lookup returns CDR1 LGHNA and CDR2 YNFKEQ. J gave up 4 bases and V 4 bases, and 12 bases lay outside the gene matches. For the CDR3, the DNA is TGTGCCAGCAGCCGGTTCTCAACCGGGACAGTTAATGAAAAACTGTTTTTT. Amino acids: CASSRFSTGTVNEKLFF.

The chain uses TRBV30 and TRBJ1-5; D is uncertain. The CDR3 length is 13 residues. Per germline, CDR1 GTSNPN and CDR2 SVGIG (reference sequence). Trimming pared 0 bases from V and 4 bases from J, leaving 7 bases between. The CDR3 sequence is CAWSVNSNQPQHF. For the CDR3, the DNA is TGTGCCTGGAGTGTAAATAGTAATCAGCCCCAGCATTTT.

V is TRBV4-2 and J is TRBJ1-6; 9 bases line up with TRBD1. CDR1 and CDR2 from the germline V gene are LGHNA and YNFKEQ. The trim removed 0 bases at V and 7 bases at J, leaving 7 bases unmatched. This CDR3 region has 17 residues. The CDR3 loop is CASSQEQGARNNSPLHF. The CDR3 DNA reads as TGTGCCAGCAGCCAAGAACAGGGGGCGCGCAACAATTCACCCCTCCACTTT.

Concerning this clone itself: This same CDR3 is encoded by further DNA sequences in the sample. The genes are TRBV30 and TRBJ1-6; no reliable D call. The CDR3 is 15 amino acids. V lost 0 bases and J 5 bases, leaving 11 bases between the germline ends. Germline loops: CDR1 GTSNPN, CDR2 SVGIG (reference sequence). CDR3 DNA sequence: TGTGCCTGGAGTGTATCCGGGTTCCATAATTCACCCCTCCACTTT. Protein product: CAWSVSGFHNSPLHF.

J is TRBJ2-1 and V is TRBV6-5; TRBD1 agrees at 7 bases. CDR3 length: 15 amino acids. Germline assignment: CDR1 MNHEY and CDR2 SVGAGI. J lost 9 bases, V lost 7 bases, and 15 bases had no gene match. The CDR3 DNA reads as TGTGCCAGCAACCCTAGACAGGGCCTGCTCCGTGAGCAGTTCTTC. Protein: CASNPRQGLLREQFF.